This T cell receptor beta chain was sequenced in a study of blood T cells in healthy people across ages. Primers used in a second PCR of about 7 to 12 cycles were a sample-barcoded 5' primer and a J-beta primer mix. Each sample yielded at least 2.5 million CDR3-containing paired-end reads. Using its own MiXCR run on the 5' RACE reads, TCRdb lists one record per CDR3 protein. This sample has 1.4 million or so distinct CDR3 sequences, with approximately 43% found just once. Trimming cost V 4 bases and J 0 bases, with 13 bases left between them. The germline gives CDR1 SGHRS, CDR2 YFSETQ. This CDR3 is built from 15 residues. Broader study findings: Nothing was known about donor CMV status, and this possibly confounded expanded clonotype changes.

In its sample, this clonotype was seen a few times. Its antigen is undetermined. What was sequenced was blood. The receptor was isolated from a woman between 18 and 29 years old in good health. The chain recombines TRBV5-1 with TRBJ2-5; perhaps TRBD2 as D (5 bases). As DNA, the CDR3 is TGCGCCAGCAGCCAAGTCCCGGGGAACCAAGAGACCCAGTACTTC. This gives the protein CASSQVPGNQETQYF. The variable domain in full, with the rest retrieved from reference TRBV5-1 and TRBJ2-5, is KAGVTQTPRYLIKTRGQQVTLSCSPISGHRSVSWYQQTPGQGLQFLFEYFSETQRNKGNFPGRFSGRQFSNSRSEMNVSTLELGDSALYLCASSQVPGNQETQYFGPGTRLLVL.